This is a list of T cell receptor beta chains from one sample in a study of blood T cell repertoires in COVID-19. Assay: immunoSEQ multiplex PCR; the TCRdb copy retains only in-frame clones and omits some. The sample lists tens of thousands of clones; more than 70% were seen once. The sequenced material came from peripheral blood. These receptors all come from a woman aged 70-85 years with acute or convalescent COVID-19. Both conserved end residues are part of each CDR3. D genes are given only for firm matches. Clone size is not always given. Where it is, it says once, few, many or a class for expanded clones.

TRBV10-2	-	-	TRBJ1-3	CASSEDGSPGGNTIYF	TGCGCCAGCAGTGAGGATGGCTCACCGGGTGGAAACACCATATATTTT
TRBV25-1	-	TRBD1	TRBJ1-4	CASSYRDRALLREKLFF	TGTGCCAGCAGCTACCGGGACAGGGCCCTTCTTAGGGAAAAACTGTTTTTT
TRBV5-1	-	TRBD1	TRBJ1-1	CASSLQRDSSNTEAFF	TGCGCCAGCAGCTTACAAAGGGACAGCTCGAACACTGAAGCTTTCTTT
TRBV7-6	-	-	TRBJ2-1	CASSLVPGNEQFF	TGTGCCAGCAGCTTAGTTCCAGGCAATGAGCAGTTCTTC
TRBV19	-	TRBD2	TRBJ2-2	CASSTPGLHTGELFF	TGTGCCAGTAGTACACCGGGACTACACACCGGGGAGCTGTTTTTT
TRBV28	-	TRBD1	TRBJ2-5	CASSRQGARETQYF	TGTGCCAGCAGCAGACAGGGGGCGAGGGAGACCCAGTACTTC
TRBV20-1	-	-	TRBJ1-1	CSARMGAEAFF	TGCAGTGCTAGAATGGGGGCAGAAGCTTTCTTT
TRBV2	-	TRBD1	TRBJ1-4	CASNDRVANEKLFF	TGTGCCAGCAACGACAGGGTGGCTAATGAAAAACTGTTTTTT
TRBV19	-	-	TRBJ2-3	CASTRGEARGDTQYF	TGTGCCAGTACCCGGGGAGAGGCCCGGGGAGATACGCAGTATTTT
TRBV10-1	-	-	TRBJ2-2	CASSDSGGGPNTGELFF	TGCGCCAGCAGTGATTCAGGCGGGGGCCCGAACACCGGGGAGCTGTTTTTT
TRBV6-4	-	TRBD1	TRBJ1-2	CASSSRRVTGLGDYGYTF	TGTGCCAGCAGCTCCCGGCGGGTGACAGGGCTGGGGGACTATGGCTACACCTTC
TRBV21-1	once	-	TRBJ2-3	CASRARGAPTDTQYF	TGTGCCAGCAGAGCCAGGGGGGCCCCCACAGATACGCAGTATTTT
TRBV6-5	-	TRBD2	TRBJ2-3	CASSYSGASTDTQYF	TGTGCCAGCAGTTATAGCGGGGCGAGCACAGATACGCAGTATTTT
TRBV9	-	TRBD2	TRBJ2-6	CASTLYDSGGAGANVLTF	TGTGCCAGCACCCTCTACGATAGCGGGGGGGCGGGGGCCAACGTCCTGACTTTC
TRBV4-1	-	-	TRBJ2-4	CASSYERVGDIQYF	TGCGCCAGCAGCTATGAGCGGGTGGGGGACATTCAGTACTTC
TRBV7-2	-	-	TRBJ2-1	CASSLRGGGTVNEQFF	TGTGCCAGCAGCTTAAGGGGCGGGGGCACTGTTAATGAGCAGTTCTTC
TRBV7-6	-	-	TRBJ1-2	CASRPRTASGGYTF	TGTGCCAGCAGACCTAGGACAGCCTCTGGTGGCTACACCTTC
TRBV3-1/TRBV3-2	-	-	TRBJ2-1	CASSPQRGAGSNEQFF	TGTGCCAGCAGCCCACAAAGAGGGGCGGGGTCCAATGAGCAGTTCTTC
TRBV10-2	-	-	TRBJ2-2	CASRAGATGELFF	TGCGCCAGCAGGGCGGGGGCCACCGGGGAGCTGTTTTTT
TRBV2	-	TRBD1	TRBJ2-5	CASRATQDRVETQYF	TGTGCCAGCAGAGCCACCCAGGACAGGGTAGAGACCCAGTACTTC
TRBV19	-	TRBD1	TRBJ1-1	CASSTRTGNTEAFF	TGTGCCAGTAGTACCAGGACAGGCAACACTGAAGCTTTCTTT
TRBV27	-	-	TRBJ2-1	CASSAVLPWGAEQFF	TGTGCCAGCAGTGCTGTTCTCCCCTGGGGAGCTGAGCAGTTCTTC
TRBV7-6	-	-	TRBJ2-3	CASSLNSVGTDTQYF	TGTGCCAGCAGCTTAAATAGCGTAGGCACAGATACGCAGTATTTT
TRBV5-1	-	-	TRBJ2-5	CASSLGVGPGETQYF	TGCGCCAGCAGCTTGGGGGTGGGGCCAGGAGAGACCCAGTACTTC
TRBV6-5	few	TRBD1	TRBJ2-2	CASSYFRTGLTGELFF	TGTGCCAGCAGTTACTTCAGGACAGGGCTCACCGGGGAGCTGTTTTTT
TRBV3-1/TRBV3-2	-	-	TRBJ1-2	CASSQDLQDSYTF	TGTGCCAGCAGCCAAGATCTGCAGGACTCCTACACCTTC
TRBV6-1	-	TRBD1	TRBJ1-2	CASSEAGQGAYGYTF	TGTGCCAGCAGTGAAGCCGGACAGGGGGCCTATGGCTACACCTTC
TRBV19	once	TRBD1	TRBJ1-1	CASRSPTGGPMNTEAFF	TGTGCCAGTAGATCCCCGACAGGGGGCCCGATGAACACTGAAGCTTTCTTT
TRBV5-4	-	-	TRBJ1-2	CASSMDSSNYGYTF	TGTGCCAGCAGCATGGACAGTTCTAACTATGGCTACACCTTC
TRBV2	-	TRBD1	TRBJ2-1	CASSISRTGSEQFF	TGTGCCAGCTCTATAAGCAGGACAGGATCTGAGCAGTTCTTC
TRBV18	-	-	TRBJ2-5	CASSATGTETQYF	TGTGCCAGCTCAGCAACAGGCACAGAGACCCAGTACTTC
TRBV30	-	-	TRBJ2-2	CAWRQTKNTGELFF	TGTGCCTGGCGACAGACCAAGAACACCGGGGAGCTGTTTTTT
TRBV2	-	TRBD1	TRBJ2-5	CASERDRQETQYF	TGTGCCAGCGAACGGGACAGACAAGAGACCCAGTACTTC
TRBV9	-	TRBD1	TRBJ2-3	CASSAWTGASTDTQYF	TGTGCCAGCAGCGCCTGGACAGGGGCTAGCACAGATACGCAGTATTTT
TRBV19	-	-	TRBJ1-2	CASSIEKRSKHGYTF	TGTGCCAGTAGTATAGAAAAGAGAAGCAAGCATGGCTACACCTTC
TRBV5-6	-	TRBD2	TRBJ2-3	CASSLQLAGGNTDTQYF	TGTGCCAGCAGCCTTCAACTAGCGGGAGGGAACACAGATACGCAGTATTTT
TRBV2	-	-	TRBJ1-1	CASPRRSTEAFF	TGTGCCAGCCCCCGGCGGAGCACTGAAGCTTTCTTT
TRBV10-3	-	-	TRBJ1-1	CAISESKRFTEAFF	TGTGCCATCAGTGAGTCCAAGCGTTTCACTGAAGCTTTCTTT
TRBV5-1	few	-	TRBJ2-5	CASSFGGEWETQYF	TGCGCCAGCAGCTTTGGGGGCGAGTGGGAGACCCAGTACTTC
TRBV29-1	-	-	TRBJ1-2	CSVNRDYGYTF	TGCAGCGTTAACCGGGATTATGGCTACACCTTC
TRBV2	-	TRBD1	TRBJ2-3	CASVDRGGTDTQYF	TGTGCCAGCGTGGACAGGGGGGGCACAGATACGCAGTATTTT